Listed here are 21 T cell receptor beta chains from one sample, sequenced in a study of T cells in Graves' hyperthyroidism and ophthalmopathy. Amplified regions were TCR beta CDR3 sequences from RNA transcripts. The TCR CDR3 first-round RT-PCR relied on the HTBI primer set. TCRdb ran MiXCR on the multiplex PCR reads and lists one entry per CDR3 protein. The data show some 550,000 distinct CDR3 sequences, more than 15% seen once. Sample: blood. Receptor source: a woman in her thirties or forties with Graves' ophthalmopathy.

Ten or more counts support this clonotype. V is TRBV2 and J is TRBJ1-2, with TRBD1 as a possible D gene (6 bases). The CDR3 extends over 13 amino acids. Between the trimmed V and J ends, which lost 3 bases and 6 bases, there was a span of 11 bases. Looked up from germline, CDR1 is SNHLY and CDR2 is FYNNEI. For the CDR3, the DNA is TGTGCCAGCAGTGACTACGGGGGGCATGGCTACACCTTC. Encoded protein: CASSDYGGHGYTF.

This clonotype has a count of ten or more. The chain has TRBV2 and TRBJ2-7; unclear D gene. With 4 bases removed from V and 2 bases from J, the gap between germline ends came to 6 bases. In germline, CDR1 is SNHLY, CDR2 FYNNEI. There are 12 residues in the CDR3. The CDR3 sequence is CASSVYAYEQYF. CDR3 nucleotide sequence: TGTGCCAGCAGTGTTTATGCCTACGAGCAGTACTTC.

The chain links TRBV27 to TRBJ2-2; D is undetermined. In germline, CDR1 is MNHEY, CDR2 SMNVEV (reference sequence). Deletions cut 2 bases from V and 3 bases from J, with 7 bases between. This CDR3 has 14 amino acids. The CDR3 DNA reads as TGTGCCAGCAGTTTAACCTTCGACACCGGGGAGCTGTTTTTT. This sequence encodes CASSLTFDTGELFF.

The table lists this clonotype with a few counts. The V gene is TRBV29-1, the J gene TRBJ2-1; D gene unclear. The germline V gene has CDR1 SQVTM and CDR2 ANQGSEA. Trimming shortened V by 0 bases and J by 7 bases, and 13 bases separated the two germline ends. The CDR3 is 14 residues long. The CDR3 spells CSVEDSAPWNEQFF. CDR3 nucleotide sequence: TGCAGCGTTGAAGATTCGGCCCCGTGGAATGAGCAGTTCTTC.

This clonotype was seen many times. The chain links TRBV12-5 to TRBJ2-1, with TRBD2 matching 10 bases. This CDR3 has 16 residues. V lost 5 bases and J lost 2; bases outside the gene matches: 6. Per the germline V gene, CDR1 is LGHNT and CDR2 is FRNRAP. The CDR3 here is CASGPLAGVTYNEQFF. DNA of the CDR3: TGTGCTAGTGGTCCCCTAGCGGGAGTCACCTACAATGAGCAGTTCTTC.

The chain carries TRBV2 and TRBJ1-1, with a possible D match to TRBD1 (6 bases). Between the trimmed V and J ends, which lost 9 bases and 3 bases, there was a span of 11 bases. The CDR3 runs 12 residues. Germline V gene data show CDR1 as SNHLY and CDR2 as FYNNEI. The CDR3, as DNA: TGTGCCAGGGGGGGACATTACACTGAAGCTTTCTTT. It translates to CARGGHYTEAFF. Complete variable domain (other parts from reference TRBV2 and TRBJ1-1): EPEVTQTPSHQVTQMGQEVILRCVPISNHLYFYWYRQILGQKVEFLVSFYNNEISEKSEIFDDQFSVERPDGSNFTLKIRSTKLEDSAMYFCARGGHYTEAFFGQGTRLTVV.

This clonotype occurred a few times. The CDR3, as DNA: TGTGCCAGCAGTTTTCACGGGGGCTCCTACAATGAGCAGTTCTTC. Its translation is CASSFHGGSYNEQFF. The chain couples TRBV6-1 to TRBJ2-1; tentatively, D is TRBD2 (6 bases). The V and J ends lost 5 bases and 0 bases respectively, with 11 bases between them. Per the germline V gene, CDR1 is MNHNS and CDR2 is SASEGT. There are 15 residues in the CDR3.

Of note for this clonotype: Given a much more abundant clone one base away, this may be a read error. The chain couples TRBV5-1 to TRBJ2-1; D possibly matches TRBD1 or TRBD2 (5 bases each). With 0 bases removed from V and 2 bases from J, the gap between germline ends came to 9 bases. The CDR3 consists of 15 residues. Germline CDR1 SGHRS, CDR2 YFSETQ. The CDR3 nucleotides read TGCGCCAGCAGCTTGGTGGGGGACCCCTACAATGAGCAGTTCTTC. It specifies CASSLVGDPYNEQFF.

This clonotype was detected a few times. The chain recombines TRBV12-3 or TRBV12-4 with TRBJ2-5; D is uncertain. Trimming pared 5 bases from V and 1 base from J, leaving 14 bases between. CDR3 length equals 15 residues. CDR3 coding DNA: TGTGCCAGCAGTGGTGGATCCGTTCCCCAAGAGACCCAGTACTTC. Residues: CASSGGSVPQETQYF.

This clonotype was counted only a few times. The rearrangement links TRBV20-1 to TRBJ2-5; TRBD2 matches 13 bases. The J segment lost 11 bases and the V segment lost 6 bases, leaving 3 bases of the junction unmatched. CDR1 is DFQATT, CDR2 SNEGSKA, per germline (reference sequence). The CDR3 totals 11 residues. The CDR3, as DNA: TGCAGTGCAAGGACTAGCGGGGGACAGTACTTC. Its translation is CSARTSGGQYF.

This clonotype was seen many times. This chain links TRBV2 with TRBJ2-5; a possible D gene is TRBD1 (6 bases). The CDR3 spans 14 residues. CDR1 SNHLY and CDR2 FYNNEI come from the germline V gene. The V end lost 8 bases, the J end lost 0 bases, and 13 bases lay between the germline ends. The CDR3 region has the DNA TGTGCCAGCCTTTACCGACAGGACCAAGAGACCCAGTACTTC. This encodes CASLYRQDQETQYF.

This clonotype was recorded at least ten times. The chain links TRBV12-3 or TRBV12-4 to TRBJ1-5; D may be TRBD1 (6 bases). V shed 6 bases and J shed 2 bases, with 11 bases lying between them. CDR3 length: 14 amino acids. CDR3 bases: TGTGCCAGCAGACTGACAGGACGCAATCAGCCCCAGCATTTT. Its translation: CASRLTGRNQPQHF.

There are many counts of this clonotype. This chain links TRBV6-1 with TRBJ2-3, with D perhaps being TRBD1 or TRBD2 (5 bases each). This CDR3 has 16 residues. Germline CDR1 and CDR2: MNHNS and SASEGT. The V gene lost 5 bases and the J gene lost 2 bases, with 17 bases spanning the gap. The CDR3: CASSYTMMGDTDTQYF. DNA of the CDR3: TGTGCCAGCAGTTATACTATGATGGGGGACACAGATACGCAGTATTTT.

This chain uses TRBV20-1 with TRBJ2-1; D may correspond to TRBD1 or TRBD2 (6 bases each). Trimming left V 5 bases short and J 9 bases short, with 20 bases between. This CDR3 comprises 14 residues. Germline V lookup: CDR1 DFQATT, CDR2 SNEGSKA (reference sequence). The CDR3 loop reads CSAEEGGNSGEQFF. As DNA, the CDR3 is TGCAGTGCTGAAGAAGGGGGGAATAGTGGTGAGCAGTTCTTC.

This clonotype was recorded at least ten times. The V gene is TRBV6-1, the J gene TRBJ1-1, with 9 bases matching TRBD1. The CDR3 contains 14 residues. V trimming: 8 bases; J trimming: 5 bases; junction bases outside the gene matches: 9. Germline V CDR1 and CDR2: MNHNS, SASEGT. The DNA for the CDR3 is TGTGCCAGCTGTAGGGACAGGGCTTCAACTGAAGCTTTCTTT. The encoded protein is CASCRDRASTEAFF.

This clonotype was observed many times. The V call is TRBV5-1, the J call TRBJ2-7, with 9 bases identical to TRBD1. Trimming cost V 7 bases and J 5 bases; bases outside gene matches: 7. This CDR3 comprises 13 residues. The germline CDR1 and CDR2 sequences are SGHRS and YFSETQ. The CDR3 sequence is CASGTRQGDEQYF. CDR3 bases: TGCGCCAGCGGTACCCGACAGGGGGACGAGCAGTACTTC. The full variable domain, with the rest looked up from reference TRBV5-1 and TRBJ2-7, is KAGVTQTPRYLIKTRGQQVTLSCSPISGHRSVSWYQQTPGQGLQFLFEYFSETQRNKGNFPGRFSGRQFSNSRSEMNVSTLELGDSALYLCASGTRQGDEQYFGPGTRLTVT.

The CDR3 sequence: CASSLVAKDGELFF. The DNA for the CDR3 is TGCGCCAGCAGCTTGGTGGCCAAGGACGGGGAGCTGTTTTTT. The chain employs TRBV5-1 and TRBJ2-2; D unresolved. Trimming pared 0 bases from V and 7 bases from J, leaving 10 bases between. Per germline, CDR1 SGHRS and CDR2 YFSETQ. The CDR3 consists of 14 residues.

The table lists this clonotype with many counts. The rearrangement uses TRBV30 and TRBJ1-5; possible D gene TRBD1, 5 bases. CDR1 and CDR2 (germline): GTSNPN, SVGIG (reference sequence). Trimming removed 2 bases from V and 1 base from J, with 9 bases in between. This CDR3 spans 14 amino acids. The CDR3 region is CAWSWRGSNQPQHF. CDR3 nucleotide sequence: TGTGCCTGGAGTTGGAGGGGCAGCAATCAGCCCCAGCATTTT.

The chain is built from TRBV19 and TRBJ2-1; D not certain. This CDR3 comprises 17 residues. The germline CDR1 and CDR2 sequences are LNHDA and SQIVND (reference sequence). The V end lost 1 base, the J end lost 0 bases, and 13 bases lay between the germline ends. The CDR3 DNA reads TGTGCCAGTAGTATAGGCCGGATACAAGACTCCTACAATGAGCAGTTCTTC. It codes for CASSIGRIQDSYNEQFF.

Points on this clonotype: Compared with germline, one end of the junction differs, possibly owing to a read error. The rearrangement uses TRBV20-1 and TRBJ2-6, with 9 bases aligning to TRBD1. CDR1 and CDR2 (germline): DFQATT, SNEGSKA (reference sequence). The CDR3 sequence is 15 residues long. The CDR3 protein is CSVGQGITGANALTF. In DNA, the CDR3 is TGCAGTGTAGGACAGGGGATTACTGGGGCCAACGCCCTGACTTTC.

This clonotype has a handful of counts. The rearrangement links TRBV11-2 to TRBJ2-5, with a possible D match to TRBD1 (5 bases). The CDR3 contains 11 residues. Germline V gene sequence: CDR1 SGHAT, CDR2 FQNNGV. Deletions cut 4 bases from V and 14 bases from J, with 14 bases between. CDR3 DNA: TGTGCCAGCAGCTCCTCAGGGAACCTATACTTC. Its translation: CASSSSGNLYF.